This T cell receptor (beta chain) was observed in a study of PD-L1 blockade in urothelial cancer. Described time point: pretreatment peripheral blood. TCRdb keeps only in-frame clones here, not all; method: immunoSEQ multiplex PCR. This sample has about 87,000 clones; 65% to 85% occur once, and the top ten carry more than 2%. This CDR3 has 16 amino acids. V shed 5 bases and J shed 4 bases, with 20 bases lying between them. CDR1 SGHRS and CDR2 YFSETQ come from the germline V gene. This clone was seen a single time. This receptor was taken from a man between 60 and 70 years old with urothelial cancer. The rearrangement links TRBV5-1 to TRBJ2-3; TRBD2 might be the D (6 bases). Sequenced material: PBMCs, taken around atezolizumab (anti-PD-L1) treatment. The CDR3 region is CASRLGLSDRSDTQYF. The CDR3 DNA is TGCGCCAGCAGGCTGGGACTCTCCGACCGCTCAGATACGCAGTATTTT.